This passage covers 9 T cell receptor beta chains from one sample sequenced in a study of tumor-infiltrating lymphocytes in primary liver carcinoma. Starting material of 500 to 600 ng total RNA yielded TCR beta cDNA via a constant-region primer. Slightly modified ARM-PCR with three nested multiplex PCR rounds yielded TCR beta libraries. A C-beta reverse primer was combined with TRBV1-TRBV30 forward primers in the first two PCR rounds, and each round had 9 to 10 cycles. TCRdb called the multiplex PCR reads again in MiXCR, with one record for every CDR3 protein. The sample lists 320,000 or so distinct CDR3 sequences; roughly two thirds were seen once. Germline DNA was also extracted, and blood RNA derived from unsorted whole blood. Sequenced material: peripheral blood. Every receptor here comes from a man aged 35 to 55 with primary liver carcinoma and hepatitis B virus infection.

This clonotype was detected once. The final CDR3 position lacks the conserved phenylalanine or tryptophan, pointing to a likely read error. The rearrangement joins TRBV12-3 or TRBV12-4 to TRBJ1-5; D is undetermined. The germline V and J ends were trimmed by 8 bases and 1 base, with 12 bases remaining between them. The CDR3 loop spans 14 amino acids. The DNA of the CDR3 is TGTGCCAGCGGAAAGCAGGCAAGCAATCAGCCCCAGCATTAT. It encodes CASGKQASNQPQHY.

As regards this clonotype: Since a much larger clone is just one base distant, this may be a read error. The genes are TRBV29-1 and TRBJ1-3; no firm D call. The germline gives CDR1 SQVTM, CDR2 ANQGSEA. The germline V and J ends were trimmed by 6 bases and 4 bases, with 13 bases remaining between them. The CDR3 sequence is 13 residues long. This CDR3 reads CSVKSPTGNTIYF. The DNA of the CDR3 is TGCAGCGTCAAATCTCCGACAGGAAACACCATATATTTT.

The CDR3 DNA sequence: TGCGCCAGCAGCTTGAAGTCAAATGAGCAGTTCTTC. Protein: CASSLKSNEQFF. The genes are TRBV5-1 and TRBJ2-1; D unclear. Trimming cost V 1 base and J 7 bases, with 6 bases left between them. Germline CDR1 is SGHRS and CDR2 is YFSETQ. This CDR3 is 12 amino acids long.

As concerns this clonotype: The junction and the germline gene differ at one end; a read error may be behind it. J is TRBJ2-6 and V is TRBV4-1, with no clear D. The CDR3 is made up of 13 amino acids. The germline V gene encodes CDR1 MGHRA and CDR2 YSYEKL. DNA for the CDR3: TGCGCCAGCAACCAATTTGGGGCCAACGTCCTGACTTTC. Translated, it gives CASNQFGANVLTF.

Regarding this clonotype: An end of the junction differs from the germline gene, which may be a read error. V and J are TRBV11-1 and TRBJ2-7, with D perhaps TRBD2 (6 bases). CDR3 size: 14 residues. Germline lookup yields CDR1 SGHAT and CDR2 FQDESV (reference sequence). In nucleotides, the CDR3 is TGCGCCAGCAGCATAGGGTCGACTAGCTACGAGCAGTACTTC. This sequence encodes CASSIGSTSYEQYF.

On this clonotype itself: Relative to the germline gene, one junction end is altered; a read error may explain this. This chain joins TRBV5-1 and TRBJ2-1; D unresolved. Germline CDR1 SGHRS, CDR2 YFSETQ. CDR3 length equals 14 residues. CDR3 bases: TGCGCCAGCAGCCCCTTAAGGGCCCAAGAGACCCAGCACTTC. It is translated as CASSPLRAQETQHF.

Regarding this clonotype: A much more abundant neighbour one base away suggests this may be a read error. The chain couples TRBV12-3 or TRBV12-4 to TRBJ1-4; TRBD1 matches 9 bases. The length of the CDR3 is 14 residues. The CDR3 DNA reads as TGTGTCAGCAGCCGTCGACAGGGGGGAGAAAAACTGTTTTTT. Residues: CVSSRRQGGEKLFF.

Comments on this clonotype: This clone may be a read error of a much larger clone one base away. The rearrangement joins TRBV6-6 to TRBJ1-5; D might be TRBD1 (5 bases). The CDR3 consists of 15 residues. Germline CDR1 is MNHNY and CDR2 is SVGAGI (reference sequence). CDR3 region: CASNYLAGPDQPQHF. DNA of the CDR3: TGTGCCAGCAATTACCTTGCGGGGCCTGATCAGCCCCAGCATTTT.

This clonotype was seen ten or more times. CDR3 DNA sequence: TGTGCCAGCAGCCACCGCAGGGCTCACACCGGGGAGCTGTTTTTT. Its translation: CASSHRRAHTGELFF. This chain joins TRBV7-8 and TRBJ2-2, with D possibly being TRBD1 (5 bases). The CDR3 totals 15 residues. Germline V gene lookup returns CDR1 SGHVS and CDR2 FQNEAQ. The ends were cut back, 5 bases at V and 3 bases at J, with 13 bases in the middle.